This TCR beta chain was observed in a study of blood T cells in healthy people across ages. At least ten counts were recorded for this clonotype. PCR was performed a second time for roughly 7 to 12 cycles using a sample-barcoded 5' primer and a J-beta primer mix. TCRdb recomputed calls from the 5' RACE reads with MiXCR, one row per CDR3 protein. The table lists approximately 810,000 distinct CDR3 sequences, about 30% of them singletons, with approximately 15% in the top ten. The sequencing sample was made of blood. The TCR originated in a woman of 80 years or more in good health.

CDR3 bases: TGTGCTAGTGGTCTCCATGGGGTGAACACTGAAGCTTTCTTT. Its protein product is CASGLHGVNTEAFF. The J gene is TRBJ1-1, the V gene TRBV12-5; D unclear. There are 14 residues in the CDR3. V was trimmed by 5 bases and J by 0 bases, leaving 10 bases between them. Germline-derived CDR1 and CDR2 are LGHNT and FRNRAP.